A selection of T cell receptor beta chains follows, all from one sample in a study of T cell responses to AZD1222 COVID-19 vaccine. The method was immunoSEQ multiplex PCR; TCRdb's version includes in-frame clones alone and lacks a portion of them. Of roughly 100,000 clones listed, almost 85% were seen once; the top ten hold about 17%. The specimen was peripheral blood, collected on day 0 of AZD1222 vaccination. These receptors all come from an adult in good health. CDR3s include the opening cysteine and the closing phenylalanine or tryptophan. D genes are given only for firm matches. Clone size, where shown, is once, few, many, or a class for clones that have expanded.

CDR3 protein: CASSAGTGGGYGYTF; CDR3 DNA: TGTGCCAGTAGTGCTGGGACAGGGGGCGGCTATGGCTACACCTTC; D gene: TRBD1; clone size: NA; J gene: TRBJ1-2; V gene: TRBV19
CDR3 protein: CASSSRIVTGQMNTEAFF; CDR3 DNA: TGTGCCAGCAGCTCCCGTATAGTCACGGGACAGATGAACACTGAAGCTTTCTTT; D gene: TRBD1; clone size: once; J gene: TRBJ1-1; V gene: TRBV7-2
CDR3 protein: CASSYGPGQGTIQYF; CDR3 DNA: TGTGCCAGTAGTTATGGACCGGGACAGGGGACCATTCAGTACTTC; D gene: TRBD1; clone size: NA; J gene: TRBJ2-4; V gene: TRBV19
CDR3 protein: CASSSLGVGYGYTF; CDR3 DNA: TGTGCCAGCAGTTCCCTAGGGGTGGGCTATGGCTACACCTTC; D gene: NA; clone size: few; J gene: TRBJ1-2; V gene: TRBV6-5
CDR3 protein: CASSLGLAGQDTQYF; CDR3 DNA: TGTGCCAGCAGCTTAGGACTAGCGGGACAAGATACGCAGTATTTT; D gene: TRBD2; clone size: NA; J gene: TRBJ2-3; V gene: TRBV11-1
CDR3 protein: CASIPWAPQETQYF; CDR3 DNA: TGTGCCAGCATCCCATGGGCCCCACAAGAGACCCAGTACTTC; D gene: NA; clone size: NA; J gene: TRBJ2-5; V gene: TRBV6-5
CDR3 protein: CASSGRFGGYSGANVLTF; CDR3 DNA: TGTGCCAGCAGCGGACGGTTCGGGGGGTACTCTGGGGCCAACGTCCTGACTTTC; D gene: TRBD2; clone size: NA; J gene: TRBJ2-6; V gene: TRBV9
CDR3 protein: CASTLAALIGGTQYF; CDR3 DNA: TGTGCCAGCACACTAGCGGCTCTTATTGGGGGTACGCAGTATTTT; D gene: TRBD2; clone size: NA; J gene: TRBJ2-3; V gene: TRBV5-8
CDR3 protein: CASSLGQQETQYF; CDR3 DNA: TGTGCCAGCTCCCTGGGACAGCAAGAGACCCAGTACTTC; D gene: TRBD1; clone size: NA; J gene: TRBJ2-5; V gene: TRBV18
CDR3 protein: CASSLGEGPEGNQPQHF; CDR3 DNA: TGTGCTAGCAGCTTAGGAGAAGGGCCAGAGGGCAATCAGCCCCAGCATTTT; D gene: NA; clone size: NA; J gene: TRBJ1-5; V gene: TRBV7-7
CDR3 protein: CASSSPTGQGTGELFF; CDR3 DNA: TGTGCCAGCAGCTCCCCCACGGGACAGGGGACCGGGGAGCTGTTTTTT; D gene: TRBD1; clone size: NA; J gene: TRBJ2-2; V gene: TRBV7-8
CDR3 protein: CASRDTGANQPQHF; CDR3 DNA: TGTGCCAGCAGGGACACAGGGGCCAATCAGCCCCAGCATTTT; D gene: TRBD1; clone size: many; J gene: TRBJ1-5; V gene: TRBV6-6
CDR3 protein: CASSQTTGYYGYTF; CDR3 DNA: TGTGCCAGCAGTCAGACGACAGGGTATTATGGCTACACCTTC; D gene: TRBD1; clone size: NA; J gene: TRBJ1-2; V gene: TRBV14
CDR3 protein: CASRGQGGSTQPQHF; CDR3 DNA: TGTGCCAGCAGGGGACAGGGAGGAAGTACTCAGCCCCAGCATTTT; D gene: TRBD1; clone size: NA; J gene: TRBJ1-5; V gene: TRBV6-5
CDR3 protein: CASSLARGDYGYTF; CDR3 DNA: TGTGCCAGCAGTTTGGCCAGGGGGGACTATGGCTACACCTTC; D gene: TRBD1; clone size: once; J gene: TRBJ1-2; V gene: TRBV28
CDR3 protein: CASSLETSGRYNEQFF; CDR3 DNA: TGTGCCAGCAGTTTAGAGACTAGCGGGAGATACAATGAGCAGTTCTTC; D gene: TRBD2; clone size: NA; J gene: TRBJ2-1; V gene: TRBV27
CDR3 protein: CASSQGGPSNQPQHF; CDR3 DNA: TGTGCCAGCAGCCAAGGGGGACCGTCCAATCAGCCCCAGCATTTT; D gene: NA; clone size: NA; J gene: TRBJ1-5; V gene: TRBV4-2
CDR3 protein: CASSPGTGGSQPQHF; CDR3 DNA: TGTGCCAGCAGCCCGGGGACAGGCGGGAGTCAGCCCCAGCATTTT; D gene: TRBD1; clone size: NA; J gene: TRBJ1-5; V gene: TRBV5-6
CDR3 protein: CASSSGEGGYTF; CDR3 DNA: TGTGCCAGCAGCTCCGGGGAGGGGGGCTACACCTTC; D gene: NA; clone size: NA; J gene: TRBJ1-2; V gene: TRBV3-1/TRBV3-2
CDR3 protein: CASSLTGGQETQYF; CDR3 DNA: TGTGCCAGTAGTTTGACAGGGGGACAAGAGACCCAGTACTTC; D gene: TRBD1; clone size: NA; J gene: TRBJ2-5; V gene: TRBV19
CDR3 protein: CASSLQKNTEAFF; CDR3 DNA: TGTGCCAGCAGCTTGCAGAAGAACACTGAAGCTTTCTTT; D gene: NA; clone size: NA; J gene: TRBJ1-1; V gene: TRBV5-8
CDR3 protein: CASAPGQLNYGYTF; CDR3 DNA: TGTGCCAGCGCCCCGGGACAGCTGAACTATGGCTACACCTTC; D gene: TRBD1; clone size: NA; J gene: TRBJ1-2; V gene: TRBV28
CDR3 protein: CASSGPVRRQPQHF; CDR3 DNA: TGTGCCAGCAGCGGCCCCGTCCGGCGTCAGCCCCAGCATTTT; D gene: NA; clone size: NA; J gene: TRBJ1-5; V gene: TRBV6-2/TRBV6-3